The source of this T cell receptor beta chain is a study of blood T cells in healthy people across ages. The study, taken as a whole, reports: The unknown donor CMV status may have confounded expanded clonotype changes. Naive CD4+ cells and diversity were both higher in long-lived donors than in aged donors.

Using a J-beta primer mix together with a sample-barcoded 5' primer, a second PCR was run for about 6 to 11 cycles. Using its own MiXCR run on the 5' RACE reads, TCRdb lists one record per CDR3 protein. The table records 1,300,000 or so distinct CDR3 sequences, roughly 60% of them present only once. There are 14 residues in the CDR3. Trimming took off 3 bases at V and 4 bases at J, with 12 bases between the two ends. CDR1 SGHTA and CDR2 FQGNSA come from the germline V gene. Points on this clonotype: Its cognate antigen is unknown.

Each donor had around 9.2 milliliters of peripheral blood drawn. PBMCs, at least 6 million per sample, were isolated. The V call is TRBV7-2, the J call TRBJ1-2; tentatively, D is TRBD1 (6 bases). This clonotype was obtained from a man in his late teens or twenties in good health. Sequencing input: blood. The CDR3 nucleotides read TGTGCCAGCAGCTTCTATGACAGGACCTATGGCTACACCTTC. Its translation: CASSFYDRTYGYTF.